The T cell receptor beta chain described here comes from a study of blood T cells in healthy people across ages. Study summary: When template switching was applied, about one barcoded beta molecule was captured per two T cells. The study's findings and limits: With donor CMV status unknown, expanded clonotype changes were possibly confounded. Older age went with lower TCR beta diversity per million T cells, in a roughly linear way. Since the PBMCs were unsorted, naive and antigen-experienced cells could not be conclusively compared.

A sample-barcoded 5' primer and a J-beta primer mix were used in a second PCR of about 7 to 12 cycles. Using its own MiXCR run on the 5' RACE reads, TCRdb lists one record per CDR3 protein. The sample records hundreds of thousands of distinct CDR3 sequences, around 20% being singletons. This clonotype has a count of ten or more. Antigen specificity is unknown. Looked up from germline, CDR1 is DFQATT and CDR2 is SNEGSKA (reference sequence). The CDR3 has 15 residues. Trimming removed 0 bases at V and 3 bases at J, with 15 bases between. The TCR sequence derives from a man between 65 and 85 years old in good health. Sequenced: blood. V is TRBV20-1 and J is TRBJ2-7; D possibly corresponds to TRBD2 (6 bases). The CDR3 reads CSARDRRQGGYEQYF. The CDR3 DNA reads TGCAGTGCTAGAGATCGTAGGCAGGGAGGCTACGAGCAGTACTTC.